This T cell receptor (beta chain) was retrieved from a study of blood T cell repertoires in COVID-19. Study-level background: The origin of the acute and convalescent COVID-19 samples was the United States, Italy and Spain. Nucleic acid was either cDNA or gDNA, and it came from T cells, B-cell-depleted T cells, or PBMCs.

As originally analysed: Reference gene primers were amplified, and this amplification served to estimate nucleated cell counts. Assay: immunoSEQ multiplex PCR; the TCRdb copy retains only in-frame clones and omits some. The V and J calls and clone size are taken from that table; D and trimming were inferred from the DNA. The sample shows approximately 31,000 clones, 85% to 90% of them seen only once. Germline V CDR1 and CDR2: DFQATT, SNEGSKA (reference sequence). This CDR3 is built from 10 residues. V was shortened by 6 bases and J by 7 bases, with 6 bases between the two germline ends. The sample was peripheral blood. This rearrangement joins TRBV20-1 to TRBJ2-2; possibly TRBD1 for D (5 bases). The receptor comes from a man aged 60 to 69 with active COVID-19. This CDR3 is CSAGVGELFF. CDR3 in DNA: TGCAGTGCAGGGGTCGGGGAGCTGTTTTTT.